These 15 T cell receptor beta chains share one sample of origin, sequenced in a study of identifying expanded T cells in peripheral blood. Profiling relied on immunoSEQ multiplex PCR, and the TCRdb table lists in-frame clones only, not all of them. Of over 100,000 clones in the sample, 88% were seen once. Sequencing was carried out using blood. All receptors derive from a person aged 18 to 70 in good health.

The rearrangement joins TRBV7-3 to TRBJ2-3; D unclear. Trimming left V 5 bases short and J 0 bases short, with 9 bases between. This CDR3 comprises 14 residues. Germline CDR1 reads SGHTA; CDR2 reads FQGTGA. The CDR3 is CASSPLESTDTQYF. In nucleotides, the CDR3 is TGTGCCAGCAGCCCCCTTGAGAGCACAGATACGCAGTATTTT.

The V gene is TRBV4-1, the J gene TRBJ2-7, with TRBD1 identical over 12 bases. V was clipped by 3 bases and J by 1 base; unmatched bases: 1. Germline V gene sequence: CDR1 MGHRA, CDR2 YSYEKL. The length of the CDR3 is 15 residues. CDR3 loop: CASSQGQGASYEQYF. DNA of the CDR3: TGCGCCAGCAGCCAGGGACAGGGGGCTTCCTACGAGCAGTACTTC.

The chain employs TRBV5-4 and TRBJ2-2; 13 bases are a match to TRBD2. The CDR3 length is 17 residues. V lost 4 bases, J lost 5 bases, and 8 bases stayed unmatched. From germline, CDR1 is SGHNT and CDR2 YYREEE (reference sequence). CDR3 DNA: TGTGCCAGCAGCACCGGGACTAGCGGGAAGGGTACCGGGGAGCTGTTTTTT. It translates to CASSTGTSGKGTGELFF.

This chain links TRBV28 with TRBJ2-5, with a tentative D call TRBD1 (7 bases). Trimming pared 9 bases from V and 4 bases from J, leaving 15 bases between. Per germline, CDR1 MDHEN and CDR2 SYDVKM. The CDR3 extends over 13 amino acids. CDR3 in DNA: TGTGCCAGTTGGAGGGGGCTGGGAGAGACCCAGTACTTC. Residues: CASWRGLGETQYF. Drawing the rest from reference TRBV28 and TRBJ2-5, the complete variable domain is DVKVTQSSRYLVKRTGEKVFLECVQDMDHENMFWYRQDPGLGLRLIYFSYDVKMKEKGDIPEGYSVSREKKERFSLILESASTNQTSMYLCASWRGLGETQYFGPGTRLLVL.

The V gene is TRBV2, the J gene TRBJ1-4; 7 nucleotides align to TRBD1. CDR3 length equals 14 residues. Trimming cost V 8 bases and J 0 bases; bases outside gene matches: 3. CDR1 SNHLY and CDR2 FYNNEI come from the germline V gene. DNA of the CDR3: TGTGCCAGCGGACAGGAGTCAACTAATGAAAAACTGTTTTTT. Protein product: CASGQESTNEKLFF.

The CDR3 sequence: CASSDRGQSYGYTF. The CDR3 DNA reads as TGTGCCAGCAGTGATAGGGGACAGAGTTATGGCTACACCTTC. The V and J genes are TRBV27 and TRBJ1-2, with 7 positions matching TRBD1. The V gene's germline CDR1 is MNHEY and CDR2 SMNVEV (reference sequence). J was trimmed by 5 bases and V by 5 bases; bases with no gene match: 8. The CDR3 has 14 residues.

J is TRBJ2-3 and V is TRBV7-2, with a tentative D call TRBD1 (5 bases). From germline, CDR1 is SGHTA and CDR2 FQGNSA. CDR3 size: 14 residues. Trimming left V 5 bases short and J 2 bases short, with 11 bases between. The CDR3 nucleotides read TGTGCCAGCAGCCCAAACAGGATCACAGATACGCAGTATTTT. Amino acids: CASSPNRITDTQYF.

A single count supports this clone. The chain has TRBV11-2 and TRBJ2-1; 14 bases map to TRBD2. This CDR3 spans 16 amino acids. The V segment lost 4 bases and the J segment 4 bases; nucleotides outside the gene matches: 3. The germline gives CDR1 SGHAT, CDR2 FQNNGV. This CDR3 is CASSSGLAGGYNEQFF. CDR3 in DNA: TGTGCCAGCAGCTCCGGACTAGCGGGGGGTTACAATGAGCAGTTCTTC. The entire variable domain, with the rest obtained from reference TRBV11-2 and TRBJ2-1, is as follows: EAGVAQSPRYKIIEKRQSVAFWCNPISGHATLYWYQQILGQGPKLLIQFQNNGVVDDSQLPKDRFSAERLKGVDSTLKIQPAKLEDSAVYLCASSSGLAGGYNEQFFGPGTRLTVL.

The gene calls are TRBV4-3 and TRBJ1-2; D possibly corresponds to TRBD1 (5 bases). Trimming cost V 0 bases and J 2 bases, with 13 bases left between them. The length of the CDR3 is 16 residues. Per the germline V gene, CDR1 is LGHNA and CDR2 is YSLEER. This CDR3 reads CASSQDITGGNYGYTF. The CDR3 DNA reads TGCGCCAGCAGCCAAGATATAACGGGGGGAAACTATGGCTACACCTTC.

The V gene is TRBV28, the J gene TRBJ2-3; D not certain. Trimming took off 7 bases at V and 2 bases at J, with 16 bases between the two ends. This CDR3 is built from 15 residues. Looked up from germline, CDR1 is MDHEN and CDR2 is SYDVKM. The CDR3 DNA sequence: TGTGCCAGCAACCTCAAAAGGCCGAACACAGATACGCAGTATTTT. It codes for CASNLKRPNTDTQYF.

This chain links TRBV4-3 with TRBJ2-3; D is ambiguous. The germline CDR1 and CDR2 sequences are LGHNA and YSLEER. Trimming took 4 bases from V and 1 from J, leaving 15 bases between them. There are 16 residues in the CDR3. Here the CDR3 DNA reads TGCGCCAGCAGCCCCTACGGCGTGGAGCGCACAGATACGCAGTATTTT. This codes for CASSPYGVERTDTQYF.

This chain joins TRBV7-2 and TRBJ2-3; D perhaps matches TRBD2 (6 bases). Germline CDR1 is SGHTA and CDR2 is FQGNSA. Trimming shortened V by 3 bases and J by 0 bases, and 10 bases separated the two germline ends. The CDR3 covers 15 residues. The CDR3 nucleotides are TGTGCCAGCAGCTTGCCGGGGACTAGCACAGATACGCAGTATTTT. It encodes CASSLPGTSTDTQYF. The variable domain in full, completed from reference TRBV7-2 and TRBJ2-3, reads GAGVSQSPSNKVTEKGKDVELRCDPISGHTALYWYRQSLGQGLEFLIYFQGNSAPDKSGLPSDRFSAERTGGSVSTLTIQRTQQEDSAVYLCASSLPGTSTDTQYFGPGTRLTVL.

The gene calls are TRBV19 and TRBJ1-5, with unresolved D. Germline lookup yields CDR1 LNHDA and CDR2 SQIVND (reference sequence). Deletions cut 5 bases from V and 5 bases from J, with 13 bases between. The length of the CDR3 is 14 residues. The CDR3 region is CASSSDGDYQPQHF. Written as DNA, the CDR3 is TGTGCCAGTAGTTCCGACGGCGACTATCAGCCCCAGCATTTT.

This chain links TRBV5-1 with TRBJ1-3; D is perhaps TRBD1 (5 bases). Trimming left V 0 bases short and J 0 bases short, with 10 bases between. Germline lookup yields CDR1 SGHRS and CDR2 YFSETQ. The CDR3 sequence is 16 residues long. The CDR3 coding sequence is TGCGCCAGCAGCTTGGAGGGGATTATCTCTGGAAACACCATATATTTT. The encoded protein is CASSLEGIISGNTIYF.

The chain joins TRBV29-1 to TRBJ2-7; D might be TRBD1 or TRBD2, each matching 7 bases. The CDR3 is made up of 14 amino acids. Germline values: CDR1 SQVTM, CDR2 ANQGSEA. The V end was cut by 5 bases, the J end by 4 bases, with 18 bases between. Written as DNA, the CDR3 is TGCAGCGTTAGGAAAACAGGGGAGGGATACGAGCAGTACTTC. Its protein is CSVRKTGEGYEQYF.